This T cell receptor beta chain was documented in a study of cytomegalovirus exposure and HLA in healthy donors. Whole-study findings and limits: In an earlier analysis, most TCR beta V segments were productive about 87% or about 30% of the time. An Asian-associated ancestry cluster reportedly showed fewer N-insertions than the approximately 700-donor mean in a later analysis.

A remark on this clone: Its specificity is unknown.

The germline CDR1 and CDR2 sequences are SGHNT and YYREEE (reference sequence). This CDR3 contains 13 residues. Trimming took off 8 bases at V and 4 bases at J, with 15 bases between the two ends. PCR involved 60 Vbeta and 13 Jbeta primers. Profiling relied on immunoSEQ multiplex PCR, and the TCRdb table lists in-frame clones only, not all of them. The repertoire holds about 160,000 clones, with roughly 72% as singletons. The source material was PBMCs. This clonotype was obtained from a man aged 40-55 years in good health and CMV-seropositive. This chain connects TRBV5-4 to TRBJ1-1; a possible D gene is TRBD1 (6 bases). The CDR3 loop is CARGRGGTTEAFF. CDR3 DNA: TGTGCCAGGGGAAGGGGGGGTACCACTGAAGCTTTCTTT.